Below, 18 T cell receptor beta chains from the same sample are listed, as sequenced in a study of T-cell reconstitution after alpha-beta-depleted transplantation in children. The library targeted TCRbeta and was prepared with unique molecular identifiers. TCRdb re-called the PCR reads with MiXCR, one entry per CDR3 protein. The sample includes about 250,000 distinct CDR3 sequences, roughly a quarter of them seen just once. The sequencing here drew on PBMCs, mostly from graft donor cells, taken 360 days after TCRalphabeta/CD19-depleted stem cell transplant. Receptor source: a female patient aged 2-9 years who had a stem cell transplant for congenital amegakaryocytic thrombocytopenia, so the T cells may come from the graft donor.

This clonotype was recorded at least ten times. One junction end disagrees with the germline gene, perhaps due to a read error. The genes are TRBV28 and TRBJ2-7, with TRBD2 matching over 14 bases. Per germline, CDR1 MDHEN and CDR2 SYDVKM. This CDR3 spans 12 amino acids. The CDR3 DNA reads TGTGCCAGCCCGACTAGCGGGAGGGCCTCCAGCTTC. Amino acid sequence: CASPTSGRASSF.

The V and J genes are TRBV7-6 and TRBJ2-1, with D perhaps TRBD1 or TRBD2 (5 bases each). The germline V gene encodes CDR1 SGHVS and CDR2 FNYEAQ. The CDR3 totals 15 residues. The V and J ends lost 5 bases and 6 bases respectively, with 17 bases between them. The CDR3 sequence is CASSGREPEGNEQFF. The CDR3 nucleotides are TGTGCCAGCAGCGGCAGGGAGCCCGAAGGCAATGAGCAGTTCTTC.

This clonotype was seen only a few times. CDR3 sequence reads: CAWTAGIHLQETQYF. In DNA, the CDR3 is TGTGCCTGGACAGCCGGTATTCACCTTCAAGAGACCCAGTACTTC. This chain joins TRBV30 and TRBJ2-5; no definite D call. The CDR3 contains 15 residues. V lost 4 bases and J lost 2, with 17 bases in between. Germline assignment: CDR1 GTSNPN and CDR2 SVGIG (reference sequence).

This clonotype was seen only a few times. This chain joins TRBV5-1 and TRBJ2-2, with 10 nucleotides matching TRBD2. CDR1 is SGHRS and CDR2 is YFSETQ in the germline V gene. This CDR3 is 17 amino acids long. J gave up 3 bases and V 0 bases, and 5 bases lay outside the gene matches. CDR3: CASSLVSLAGDTGELFF. Here the CDR3 DNA reads TGCGCCAGCAGCTTGGTCTCCCTAGCGGGAGACACCGGGGAGCTGTTTTTT.

This clonotype turned up a few times. This chain joins TRBV5-1 and TRBJ2-4, with D unclear. Germline V CDR1 and CDR2: SGHRS, YFSETQ. The CDR3 sequence is 17 residues long. Trimming removed 0 bases at V and 0 bases at J, with 13 bases between. CDR3 sequence: CASSLGDEPVAKNIQYF. The CDR3 DNA sequence: TGCGCCAGCAGCTTGGGAGACGAACCAGTAGCCAAAAACATTCAGTACTTC. Variable domain in full (rest from reference TRBV5-1 and TRBJ2-4): KAGVTQTPRYLIKTRGQQVTLSCSPISGHRSVSWYQQTPGQGLQFLFEYFSETQRNKGNFPGRFSGRQFSNSRSEMNVSTLELGDSALYLCASSLGDEPVAKNIQYFGAGTRLSVL.

The chain is built from TRBV5-8 and TRBJ2-2; TRBD1 agrees at 9 bases. Germline loops: CDR1 SGHTS, CDR2 YDEGEE. The V and J ends lost 4 bases and 6 bases, in that order; junction bases with no gene match: 4. The CDR3 is 14 residues long. The CDR3 reads CASSHRDRAGELFF. The CDR3 bases are TGTGCCAGCAGCCATCGGGACAGGGCCGGGGAGCTGTTTTTT.

This clonotype was detected a few times. The rearrangement uses TRBV5-1 and TRBJ2-3; D possibly corresponds to TRBD2 (5 bases). This CDR3 is built from 16 residues. V lost 5 bases and J 8 bases, leaving 24 bases between the germline ends. Germline assignment: CDR1 SGHRS and CDR2 YFSETQ. In DNA form, the CDR3 reads TGCGCCAGCAGTTCCCTCCGGGGAATAGAGGGAGTTACGCAGTATTTT. Translating gives CASSSLRGIEGVTQYF.

Many counts were recorded for this clonotype. The gene calls are TRBV7-2 and TRBJ2-3; 8 nucleotides match TRBD2. The CDR3 runs 13 residues. J gave up 1 base and V 7 bases, and 1 base lay outside the gene matches. Germline CDR1 reads SGHTA; CDR2 reads FQGNSA. The chain's CDR3 is CASTGGGTDTQYF. The CDR3 DNA sequence: TGTGCCAGCACGGGAGGGGGCACAGATACGCAGTATTTT.

The rearrangement joins TRBV11-2 to TRBJ2-1; TRBD2 aligns across 8 bases. J lost 8 bases, V lost 9 bases, and 12 bases had no gene match. The V gene's germline CDR1 is SGHAT and CDR2 FQNNGV. The CDR3 extends over 14 amino acids. CDR3 DNA: TGTGCCAGTCACCCGGGACTAGACGAGGATGAGCAGTTCTTC. Translation: CASHPGLDEDEQFF.

This clonotype was recorded a few times. The gene calls are TRBV11-3 and TRBJ2-2, with D unclear. Germline loops: CDR1 SGHNT, CDR2 YENEEA. V was shortened by 2 bases and J by 8 bases, with 6 bases between the two germline ends. There are 12 residues in the CDR3. The CDR3 is CASSLTQGELFF. Here the CDR3 DNA reads TGTGCCAGCAGCTTAACTCAGGGGGAGCTGTTTTTT. The variable domain in full, with the rest retrieved from reference TRBV11-3 and TRBJ2-2, is EAGVVQSPRYKIIEKKQPVAFWCNPISGHNTLYWYLQNLGQGPELLIRYENEEAVDDSQLPKDRFSAERLKGVDSTLKIQPAELGDSAVYLCASSLTQGELFFGEGSRLTVL.

This clonotype turned up a few times. The V and J genes are TRBV20-1 and TRBJ2-1; D tentatively reads TRBD1 or TRBD2 (5 bases each). The CDR3 consists of 16 residues. CDR1 DFQATT and CDR2 SNEGSKA come from the germline V gene (reference sequence). Trimming took off 3 bases at V and 0 bases at J, with 15 bases between the two ends. Here the CDR3 reads CSARGDPAVSYNEQFF. The CDR3 DNA reads TGCAGTGCTAGGGGGGATCCGGCGGTCTCCTACAATGAGCAGTTCTTC.

The sample holds a few counts of this clonotype. The V call is TRBV7-9, the J call TRBJ2-7, with D possibly TRBD2 on 5 matching bases. Germline loops: CDR1 SEHNR, CDR2 FQNEAQ (reference sequence). This CDR3 spans 15 amino acids. V lost 0 bases to trimming and J lost 3 bases, with 12 bases between them. The CDR3 coding sequence is TGTGCCAGCAGCTTAGCTGATGGAGGATTCTACGAGCAGTACTTC. It yields the protein CASSLADGGFYEQYF.

This clonotype showed up many times. The gene calls are TRBV12-3 or TRBV12-4 and TRBJ1-3; D is perhaps TRBD1 (5 bases). There are 13 residues in the CDR3. Deletions cut 4 bases from V and 4 bases from J, with 8 bases between. CDR3 coding DNA: TGTGCCAGCAGTTGGGGGAGGGGAAACACCATATATTTT. Its protein product is CASSWGRGNTIYF.

This clonotype has a count of ten or more. The chain uses TRBV10-2 and TRBJ2-3; D call uncertain. The CDR3 runs to 13 residues. Per germline, CDR1 WSHSY and CDR2 SAAADI. V was trimmed by 6 bases and J by 2 bases, leaving 9 bases between them. CDR3 DNA: TGCGCCAGCAGCACCTTTTCCACAGATACGCAGTATTTT. This gives the protein CASSTFSTDTQYF.

V gene TRBV4-1 combines with J gene TRBJ2-7; 7 bases map to TRBD2. The CDR3 runs 15 residues. CDR1 and CDR2 from the germline V gene are MGHRA and YSYEKL. Germline trimming cut 2 bases from V and 3 bases from J; bases unmatched to any gene: 7. The CDR3 reads CASSQYGGSGYEQYF. DNA of the CDR3: TGCGCCAGCAGCCAATATGGCGGGAGTGGCTACGAGCAGTACTTC.

This clonotype has more than one count but fewer than ten. The genes are TRBV6-2 or TRBV6-3 and TRBJ2-1, with 12 positions matching TRBD2. Germline V gene sequence: CDR1 MNHEY, CDR2 SVGEGT. The CDR3 is 16 residues long. The ends lost 6 bases at V and 6 bases at J; junction bases unmatched: 9. CDR3: CASRRRTSGMGNEQFF. DNA for the CDR3: TGTGCCAGCAGACGCCGGACTAGCGGGATGGGCAATGAGCAGTTCTTC.

This sequence joins TRBV10-3 and TRBJ2-7, with D possibly called TRBD1 or TRBD2 (5 bases each). The germline V gene has CDR1 ENHRY and CDR2 SYGVKD. This CDR3 has 14 amino acids. The V and J ends lost 2 bases and 3 bases respectively, with 11 bases between them. CDR3 protein: CAISEPGRGYEQYF. The CDR3 DNA reads TGTGCCATCAGTGAGCCGGGGCGAGGCTACGAGCAGTACTTC.

This clonotype was counted a few times. The chain has TRBV7-2 and TRBJ1-3; D unresolved. The V gene's germline CDR1 is SGHTA and CDR2 FQGNSA. V was cut by 3 bases and J by 4 bases, with 7 bases left in between. CDR3 length equals 13 residues. DNA for the CDR3: TGTGCCAGCAGCTTTACCTCAGGAAACACCATATATTTT. It specifies CASSFTSGNTIYF.